A selection of T cell receptor beta chains follows, all from one sample in a study of T cell responses to AZD1222 COVID-19 vaccine. Generated by immunoSEQ multiplex PCR, the TCRdb table keeps only in-frame clones and is missing some. The profile shows 120,000 or so clones, about 90% of them singletons. The specimen was peripheral blood, collected on day 0 of MenACWY control vaccination. All receptors come from an adult in good health. CDR3s include the opening cysteine and the closing phenylalanine or tryptophan. The D gene is left open where the match is weak. Clone size appears in some rows only: once, few, many, or a class for an expanded clone.

V gene	clone size	J gene	D gene	CDR3 protein	CDR3 DNA
TRBV7-8	NA	TRBJ1-2	NA	CASSLGVDRTIDRYGYTF	TGTGCCAGCAGCTTAGGAGTCGACAGGACAATCGACCGCTATGGCTACACCTTC
TRBV4-1	few	TRBJ2-1	TRBD2	CASSQLAGEYNEQFF	TGCGCCAGCAGCCAACTAGCGGGAGAATACAATGAGCAGTTCTTC
TRBV29-1	NA	TRBJ2-1	NA	CSVEVATSYNEQFF	TGCAGCGTTGAAGTGGCGACCTCCTACAATGAGCAGTTCTTC
TRBV14	NA	TRBJ2-1	NA	CASSQRPVDRLYNEQFF	TGTGCCAGCAGCCAACGCCCGGTTGACCGCCTCTACAATGAGCAGTTCTTC
TRBV28	once	TRBJ2-7	TRBD2	CASTTSGRAYEQYF	TGTGCCAGCACAACTAGCGGGAGGGCCTACGAGCAGTACTTC
TRBV5-4	NA	TRBJ2-2	NA	CASSARTPTRTGELFF	TGTGCCAGCAGTGCCCGAACCCCCACCCGCACCGGGGAGCTGTTTTTT
TRBV28	NA	TRBJ1-4	NA	CASSFPFPANEKLFF	TGTGCCAGCAGTTTCCCGTTCCCAGCTAATGAAAAACTGTTTTTT
TRBV7-2	NA	TRBJ2-7	NA	CASSLLTTEQYF	TGTGCCAGCAGCCTATTGACAACCGAGCAGTACTTC
TRBV6-5	NA	TRBJ2-2	NA	CASSHTGELFF	TGTGCCAGTTCCCACACCGGGGAGCTGTTTTTT
TRBV2	NA	TRBJ2-7	NA	CASKGPPLDYEQYF	TGTGCCAGCAAAGGTCCCCCGTTAGACTACGAGCAGTACTTC
TRBV19	NA	TRBJ1-1	NA	CATQGGGTEAFF	TGTGCCACCCAAGGGGGAGGCACTGAAGCTTTCTTT
TRBV9	NA	TRBJ2-1	TRBD2	CASSVVPTSGRNEQFF	TGTGCCAGCAGCGTGGTTCCGACTAGCGGGCGGAATGAGCAGTTCTTC
TRBV7-9	NA	TRBJ2-5	NA	CASSSTGEGQETQYF	TGTGCCAGCAGCTCGACAGGGGAGGGCCAAGAGACCCAGTACTTC
TRBV7-2	NA	TRBJ1-3	NA	CASSLGGRIANTIYF	TGTGCCAGCAGCTTAGGGGGACGAATAGCAAACACCATATATTTT
TRBV15	NA	TRBJ1-6	TRBD1	CATSRGDRNSPLHF	TGTGCCACCAGCAGAGGGGACAGAAATTCACCCCTCCACTTT
TRBV27	NA	TRBJ2-5	NA	CPSSPGLAPQETQYF	TGTCCCTCCAGCCCGGGTCTAGCGCCACAAGAGACCCAGTACTTC
TRBV27	NA	TRBJ2-1	TRBD2	CASSSRLAGEQFF	TGTGCCAGCAGTTCGAGACTAGCGGGGGAGCAGTTCTTC
TRBV28	NA	TRBJ1-5	NA	CASSFRAFSQPQHF	TGTGCCAGCAGTTTTCGGGCGTTCAGCCAGCCCCAGCATTTT
TRBV29-1	NA	TRBJ2-6	TRBD1	CSVDRDRGSGANVLTF	TGCAGCGTGGACCGGGACAGGGGTTCCGGGGCCAACGTCCTGACTTTC
TRBV6-5	NA	TRBJ1-4	NA	CASMDNVNEKLFF	TGTGCCAGCATGGATAATGTGAATGAAAAACTGTTTTTT
TRBV7-2	NA	TRBJ2-1	NA	CASSSTNYNEQFF	TGTGCCAGCAGCTCTACCAACTACAATGAGCAGTTCTTC
TRBV12-5	few	TRBJ2-2	NA	CASGLEGRGELFF	TGTGCTAGTGGTTTGGAGGGCCGCGGGGAGCTGTTTTTT
TRBV7-9	NA	TRBJ2-3	NA	CASSGIGADTQYF	TGTGCCAGCAGCGGGATAGGGGCAGATACGCAGTATTTT
TRBV5-5	NA	TRBJ2-5	TRBD2	CASSDRLAGGLETQYF	TGTGCCAGCAGCGATCGACTAGCGGGAGGTTTGGAGACCCAGTACTTC
TRBV28	NA	TRBJ1-2	NA	CASGDSPNYGYTF	TGTGCCAGCGGAGACAGTCCTAACTATGGCTACACCTTC
TRBV5-1	NA	TRBJ1-6	NA	CASSPGGTYNSPLHF	TGCGCCAGCAGCCCCGGTGGCACCTATAATTCACCCCTCCACTTT
TRBV4-2	NA	TRBJ2-2	TRBD1	CASSQDRDRVSGELFF	TGTGCCAGCAGCCAAGATAGGGACAGGGTCTCCGGGGAGCTGTTTTTT
TRBV6-6	NA	TRBJ2-5	NA	CASSVAQGRQETQYF	TGTGCCAGCAGCGTCGCGCAGGGGAGGCAAGAGACCCAGTACTTC
TRBV6-5	few	TRBJ2-5	NA	CASSYIKGVETQYF	TGTGCCAGCAGTTACATAAAGGGAGTGGAGACCCAGTACTTC
TRBV7-9	once	TRBJ2-7	NA	CATGVGSLVWGQEQYF	TGTGCCACAGGGGTCGGGAGTTTGGTGTGGGGTCAAGAGCAGTACTTC
TRBV9	NA	TRBJ1-4	NA	CASSVGPGQEKLFF	TGTGCCAGCAGCGTAGGTCCAGGGCAGGAAAAACTGTTTTTT
TRBV5-6	NA	TRBJ1-1	TRBD1	CASSLSRGRLNTEAFF	TGTGCCAGCAGCTTGAGTAGGGGGCGCTTGAACACTGAAGCTTTCTTT